The present TCR beta chain was sequenced within a study of T-cell reconstitution after alpha-beta-depleted transplantation in children. Study-wide results and caveats: TCRbeta diversity was high at day 60 in some patients (a result of surviving recipient T cells and thymic progenitors).

Unique molecular identifiers were used to barcode this TCRbeta library. From the PCR reads, TCRdb called clonotypes with MiXCR, one entry per CDR3 protein. The repertoire consists of 450,000 to 600,000 distinct CDR3 sequences, with about 11% occurring once and the leading ten covering approximately 2%. The sample holds many counts of this clonotype. The antigen remains undetermined. The sequence derives from a child under 10 years old with inherited bone marrow failure, due to receive a stem cell transplant. Source: PBMCs, taken before TCRalphabeta/CD19-depleted stem cell transplant.

Here the CDR3 reads CSAREGQTEETQYF. The CDR3, as DNA: TGCAGTGCTAGAGAGGGACAGACCGAAGAGACCCAGTACTTC. V usage is TRBV20-1 and J usage is TRBJ2-5, with 7 positions matching TRBD1. CDR3 length: 14 residues. CDR1 and CDR2 (germline): DFQATT, SNEGSKA (reference sequence). V dropped 0 bases and J dropped 3; count of bases not matched to a gene: 4.